The text below deals with one TCR beta chain. The data originate from a study of blood T cell repertoires in COVID-19. The data were produced by immunoSEQ multiplex PCR, yet TCRdb's version contains in-frame clones alone and is incomplete. The sample consists of about 300,000 clones, around 90% of them appearing once. Germline V CDR1 and CDR2: LNHDA, SQIVND (reference sequence). The CDR3 is 13 amino acids. Trimming shortened V by 1 base and J by 9 bases, and 10 bases separated the two germline ends. This chain uses TRBV19 with TRBJ1-5; D remains ambiguous. The source is a woman between 40 and 55 years old who had recovered from COVID-19. The sequenced sample consisted of PBMCs or T cells enriched from blood (not recorded which). CDR3 sequence reads: CASSIVRPGPQHF. In nucleotides, the CDR3 is TGTGCCAGTAGTATAGTTCGCCCAGGGCCCCAGCATTTT.